This T cell receptor (beta chain) came from a study of brain T cells in children with intractable seizures. On this clone: Its antigen is not known.

Germline V gene lookup returns CDR1 SGDLS and CDR2 YYNGEE. CDR3 size: 14 residues. V was shortened by 0 bases and J by 7 bases, with 11 bases between the two germline ends. Using immunoSEQ multiplex PCR, the repertoire was profiled, and TCRdb retains in-frame clones only, with some absent. The sample holds about 110,000 clones, approximately 94% seen once. Only cases whose brain tissue showed the highest T cell transcript signatures were sequenced. Before surgery, patients took at least one anti-epileptic drug. Findings of the study overall: Clones missing pre-surgery may reflect undersampling of that blood sample. Patients' HCMV serostatus was unknown; virus specificity rests on CDR3 similarity alone.

This receptor was taken from a boy in the first two years of life with hemimegalencephaly and intractable seizures. This sequence joins TRBV9 and TRBJ1-3; D is undetermined. The sample here was peripheral blood, taken at surgery. CDR3 sequence: CASSVDSLGNTIYF. CDR3 sequence (DNA): TGTGCCAGCAGCGTAGACTCACTAGGGAACACCATATATTTT.